The 25 T cell receptor beta chains in this list originate from one sample, sequenced in a study of OX40 agonist ivuxolimab in advanced cancers. Generated by immunoSEQ multiplex PCR, the TCRdb table keeps only in-frame clones and is missing some. The sample has approximately 74,000 clones; over 75% are singletons. Source: CD4+ or CD8+ T cells sorted from blood, taken in a trial of the OX40 agonist ivuxolimab. Receptor source: an adult with an advanced solid tumor such as melanoma, head and neck, liver or kidney cancer.

A single count supports this clone. V usage is TRBV15 and J usage is TRBJ1-5; D remains ambiguous. The V gene's germline CDR1 is LNHNV and CDR2 YYDKDF (reference sequence). The V end lost 0 bases, the J end lost 4 bases, and 10 bases lay between the germline ends. The CDR3 is made up of 15 amino acids. CDR3 DNA sequence: TGTGCCACCAGCAGAGATCCAGGCAATAATCAGCCCCAGCATTTT. It specifies CATSRDPGNNQPQHF.

The rearrangement uses TRBV9 and TRBJ1-3; possibly TRBD1 for D (6 bases). The CDR3 runs to 16 residues. V was shortened by 4 bases and J by 2 bases, with 16 bases between the two germline ends. Germline values: CDR1 SGDLS, CDR2 YYNGEE. The CDR3 region has the DNA TGTGCCAGCAGCCCCGGGGGGGCGCCAGCTGGAAACACCATATATTTT. Amino acid sequence: CASSPGGAPAGNTIYF. Looking up the rest from reference TRBV9 and TRBJ1-3 gives the full variable domain: DSGVTQTPKHLITATGQRVTLRCSPRSGDLSVYWYQQSLDQGLQFLIQYYNGEERAKGNILERFSAQQFPDLHSELNLSSLELGDSALYFCASSPGGAPAGNTIYFGEGSWLTVV.

The chain carries TRBV27 and TRBJ2-1, with D unresolved. The CDR3 sequence is 13 residues long. The V and J ends lost 3 bases and 2 bases respectively, with 5 bases between them. CDR1 MNHEY and CDR2 SMNVEV come from the germline V gene (reference sequence). The CDR3 region has the DNA TGTGCCAGCAGTTTTCGCACCTACAATGAGCAGTTCTTC. Protein sequence: CASSFRTYNEQFF.

The gene calls are TRBV5-1 and TRBJ2-5, with D possibly TRBD2 on 6 matching bases. Germline V gene lookup returns CDR1 SGHRS and CDR2 YFSETQ. The germline V and J ends were trimmed by 4 bases and 6 bases, with 19 bases remaining between them. This CDR3 spans 15 amino acids. The CDR3 here is CASSLGGTYGQTQYF. The CDR3 DNA reads as TGCGCCAGCAGCCTCGGCGGGACCTACGGGCAGACCCAGTACTTC.

This chain joins TRBV27 and TRBJ1-2; possible D gene TRBD1, 5 bases. Trimming cost V 5 bases and J 5 bases, with 6 bases left between them. Germline values: CDR1 MNHEY, CDR2 SMNVEV (reference sequence). CDR3 length: 11 residues. CDR3 nucleotide sequence: TGTGCCAGCAGTCCAGGGTATGGCTACACCTTC. Translated, it gives CASSPGYGYTF.

V and J are TRBV5-1 and TRBJ2-5; D is possibly TRBD2 (5 bases). The V and J ends lost 2 bases and 2 bases respectively, with 16 bases between them. The germline gives CDR1 SGHRS, CDR2 YFSETQ. The CDR3 sequence is 16 residues long. The CDR3 DNA follows: TGCGCCAGCAGCTTAGCGATGGTGACGGGACAAGAGACCCAGTACTTC. Its translation: CASSLAMVTGQETQYF.

This chain connects TRBV7-2 to TRBJ2-2; a possible D gene is TRBD2 (5 bases). CDR1 and CDR2 from the germline V gene are SGHTA and FQGNSA. The ends were cut back, 0 bases at V and 1 base at J, with 9 bases in the middle. The CDR3 spans 16 residues. CDR3 in DNA: TGTGCCAGCAGCTTAGCTCCCAGCGGGAACACCGGGGAGCTGTTTTTT. This gives the protein CASSLAPSGNTGELFF. The full variable domain, in which reference TRBV7-2 and TRBJ2-2 provide the parts outside the CDR3, is GAGVSQSPSNKVTEKGKDVELRCDPISGHTALYWYRQSLGQGLEFLIYFQGNSAPDKSGLPSDRFSAERTGGSVSTLTIQRTQQEDSAVYLCASSLAPSGNTGELFFGEGSRLTVL.

The chain links TRBV4-1 to TRBJ2-1, with TRBD1 as a possible D gene (5 bases). Trimming removed 2 bases at V and 7 bases at J, with 12 bases between. Germline assignment: CDR1 MGHRA and CDR2 YSYEKL. The CDR3 extends over 14 amino acids. DNA of the CDR3: TGCGCCAGCAGCCAACTCCCACAGGAAAATGAGCAGTTCTTC. Its translation: CASSQLPQENEQFF.

The V and J genes are TRBV27 and TRBJ2-7; TRBD1 matches 8 bases. J lost 6 bases, V lost 5 bases, and 9 bases had no gene match. From germline, CDR1 is MNHEY and CDR2 SMNVEV (reference sequence). The length of the CDR3 is 14 residues. The CDR3 DNA sequence: TGTGCCAGCAGTCCTGACAGGGGTCTGGGCGAGCAGTACTTC. This encodes CASSPDRGLGEQYF.

The chain employs TRBV27 and TRBJ2-5, with TRBD2 as a possible D gene (6 bases). V was shortened by 4 bases and J by 0 bases, with 9 bases between the two germline ends. The CDR3 has 14 amino acids. The germline gives CDR1 MNHEY, CDR2 SMNVEV (reference sequence). The CDR3 sequence: CASSSLANQETQYF. The DNA of the CDR3 is TGTGCCAGCAGTTCGCTAGCGAACCAAGAGACCCAGTACTTC.

This chain joins TRBV2 and TRBJ2-2; D unresolved. CDR1 and CDR2 from the germline V gene are SNHLY and FYNNEI. V was trimmed by 6 bases and J by 1 base, leaving 9 bases between them. The CDR3 extends over 14 amino acids. The CDR3 DNA sequence: TGTGCCAGCAGGTCTGATATGAACACCGGGGAGCTGTTTTTT. Translation: CASRSDMNTGELFF.

The rearrangement links TRBV28 to TRBJ2-5; D perhaps matches TRBD1 (5 bases). The last part of the DNA fits TRBJ2-7 better; the J call may be wrong. This CDR3 region has 14 residues. Germline V gene lookup returns CDR1 MDHEN and CDR2 SYDVKM. CDR3 protein: CASSFAAGIYEQYF. CDR3 nucleotide sequence: TGTGCCAGCAGTTTTGCGGCAGGGATCTACGAGCAGTACTTC.

J is TRBJ2-1 and V is TRBV4-3, with 10 bases identical to TRBD2. Germline lookup yields CDR1 LGHNA and CDR2 YSLEER. The CDR3 loop spans 17 amino acids. Germline trimming cut 2 bases from V and 7 bases from J; bases unmatched to any gene: 11. The CDR3 DNA reads as TGCGCCAGCAGCCAAAGGCGGGGAGCGGGAGGGCAGAATGAGCAGTTCTTC. This codes for CASSQRRGAGGQNEQFF.

This rearrangement joins TRBV30 to TRBJ2-6, with TRBD1 as a possible D gene (5 bases). Trimming took off 6 bases at V and 0 bases at J, with 9 bases between the two ends. CDR1 and CDR2 from the germline V gene are GTSNPN and SVGIG (reference sequence). The CDR3 consists of 14 residues. The CDR3, as DNA: TGTGCCTGTTCCAGGGACTCTGGGGCCAACGTCCTGACTTTC. Amino acids: CACSRDSGANVLTF.

V and J are TRBV28 and TRBJ1-1, with 7 nucleotides matching TRBD1. V dropped 2 bases and J dropped 8; count of bases not matched to a gene: 5. Germline V gene data show CDR1 as MDHEN and CDR2 as SYDVKM. This CDR3 spans 13 amino acids. CDR3: CASSLNPDREAFF. The CDR3 DNA sequence: TGTGCCAGCAGTTTAAATCCGGACAGGGAAGCTTTCTTT.

The chain combines TRBV15 with TRBJ2-5, with 7 bases matching TRBD2. The junction had 10 bases not matched to a gene; V was cut back by 5 bases and J by 1 base. Germline CDR1 LNHNV, CDR2 YYDKDF (reference sequence). The CDR3 is made up of 16 amino acids. The CDR3 DNA follows: TGTGCCACCAGCGGAAGCCGGAGCGGGGTCCAAGAGACCCAGTACTTC. Its translation is CATSGSRSGVQETQYF.

V and J are TRBV5-1 and TRBJ2-2; D is ambiguous. The CDR3 consists of 14 residues. In germline, CDR1 is SGHRS, CDR2 YFSETQ. V lost 2 bases and J lost 1, with 6 bases in between. CDR3 sequence (DNA): TGCGCCAGCAGCTTCCCTGGGAACACCGGGGAGCTGTTTTTT. This gives the protein CASSFPGNTGELFF.

This clone was found once. The gene calls are TRBV7-9 and TRBJ2-1; maybe TRBD2 (5 bases). V lost 5 bases and J lost 1, with 12 bases in between. Per germline, CDR1 SEHNR and CDR2 FQNEAQ (reference sequence). The CDR3 has 15 amino acids. CDR3 in DNA: TGTGCCAGCAGCCAACTAGAATCTTCCTACAATGAGCAGTTCTTC. Translating it yields CASSQLESSYNEQFF.

V gene TRBV28 combines with J gene TRBJ1-5; D remains unclear. Deletions cut 5 bases from V and 0 bases from J, with 23 bases between. This CDR3 is 19 amino acids long. Per the germline V gene, CDR1 is MDHEN and CDR2 is SYDVKM. In DNA form, the CDR3 reads TGTGCCAGCAGTGTCCCAGGTTACCGGACCGGGTATAGCAATCAGCCCCAGCATTTT. Translated, it gives CASSVPGYRTGYSNQPQHF. Full variable domain (rest looked up from reference TRBV28 and TRBJ1-5): DVKVTQSSRYLVKRTGEKVFLECVQDMDHENMFWYRQDPGLGLRLIYFSYDVKMKEKGDIPEGYSVSREKKERFSLILESASTNQTSMYLCASSVPGYRTGYSNQPQHFGDGTRLSIL.

This clone came up once. The chain combines TRBV18 with TRBJ2-1; TRBD2 aligns across 10 bases. The ends lost 4 bases at V and 5 bases at J; junction bases unmatched: 5. The CDR3 has 15 amino acids. CDR1 is KGHSH and CDR2 is LQKENI in the germline V gene. The DNA for the CDR3 is TGTGCCAGCTCACTCGCTAGCGGGGGAGACAATGAGCAGTTCTTC. It codes for CASSLASGGDNEQFF.

The chain recombines TRBV7-3 with TRBJ2-5, with 9 bases matching TRBD2. The germline CDR1 and CDR2 sequences are SGHTA and FQGTGA. Unmatched junction bases numbered 8, after V lost 4 bases and J lost 5 bases. The CDR3 is 15 residues long. DNA of the CDR3: TGTGCCAGCAGCTCGAGCGGGAGGACGCCCGAGACCCAGTACTTC. Translating gives CASSSSGRTPETQYF.

V is TRBV5-4 and J is TRBJ2-5; maybe TRBD2 (5 bases). V was shortened by 4 bases and J by 5 bases, with 12 bases between the two germline ends. The CDR3 covers 13 residues. Germline lookup yields CDR1 SGHNT and CDR2 YYREEE (reference sequence). CDR3 sequence reads: CASSGESWETQYF. The CDR3 DNA reads as TGTGCCAGCAGCGGGGAGAGCTGGGAGACCCAGTACTTC.

The CDR3 bases are TGCGCCAGCAGCCACGGTGGTCTAGTTAACACTGAAGCTTTCTTT. Protein: CASSHGGLVNTEAFF. The chain carries TRBV4-1 and TRBJ1-1, with D unresolved. Trimming removed 3 bases at V and 2 bases at J, with 13 bases between. The CDR3 sequence is 15 residues long. Germline CDR1 reads MGHRA; CDR2 reads YSYEKL.

This chain links TRBV7-2 with TRBJ1-3; 8 bases agree with TRBD1. The CDR3 covers 17 residues. Trimming took 5 bases from V and 0 from J; bases not matched to a gene: 9. The V gene's germline CDR1 is SGHTA and CDR2 FQGNSA. Here the CDR3 reads CASSPQGGRRSGNTIYF. Written as DNA, the CDR3 is TGTGCCAGCAGCCCACAGGGGGGGCGGCGCTCTGGAAACACCATATATTTT.

The rearrangement uses TRBV6-5 and TRBJ2-7; D possibly matches TRBD1 or TRBD2 (5 bases each). The germline V gene has CDR1 MNHEY and CDR2 SVGAGI. Trimming left V 4 bases short and J 12 bases short, with 16 bases between. This CDR3 comprises 12 residues. CDR3 residues: CASSFMGDNLYF. CDR3 coding DNA: TGTGCCAGCAGTTTTATGGGGGATAATCTGTACTTC.